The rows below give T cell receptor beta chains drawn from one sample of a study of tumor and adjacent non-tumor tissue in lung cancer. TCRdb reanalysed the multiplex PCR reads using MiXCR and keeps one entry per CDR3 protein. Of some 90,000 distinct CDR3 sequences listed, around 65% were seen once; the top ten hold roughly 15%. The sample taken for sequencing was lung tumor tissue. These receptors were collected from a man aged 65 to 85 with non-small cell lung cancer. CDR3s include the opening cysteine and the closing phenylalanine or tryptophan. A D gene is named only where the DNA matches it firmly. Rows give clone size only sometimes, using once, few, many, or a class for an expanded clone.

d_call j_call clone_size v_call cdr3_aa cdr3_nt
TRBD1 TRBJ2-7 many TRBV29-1 CSVRSQGASYEQYF TGCAGCGTTCGTTCTCAGGGGGCTTCCTACGAGCAGTACTTC
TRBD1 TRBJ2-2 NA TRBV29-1 CSVRTGSTRELFF TGCAGCGTCAGGACAGGGAGCACCAGGGAACTGTTTTTT
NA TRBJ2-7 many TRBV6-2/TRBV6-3 CASSYLRAGRYEQYF TGTGCCAGCAGTTACCTCAGGGCAGGGCGCTACGAGCAGTACTTC
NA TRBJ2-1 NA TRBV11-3 CASSSTGNGQFF TGTGCCAGTAGCTCGACTGGGAATGGGCAGTTCTTC
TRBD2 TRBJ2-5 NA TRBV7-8 CASSFSGGQGTQYF TGTGCCAGCAGCTTTAGCGGGGGCCAAGGGACCCAGTACTTC
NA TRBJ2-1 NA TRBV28 CASALGAASYNEQFF TGTGCCAGTGCCCTTGGGGCGGCTTCATATAATGAGCAGTTCTTC
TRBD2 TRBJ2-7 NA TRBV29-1 CSVVSLAEPSSYEHYF TGCAGCGTTGTATCACTAGCGGAACCTAGCTCCTATGAGCATTACTTC
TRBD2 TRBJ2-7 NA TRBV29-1 CSLVSQAGPSSYEQYF TGCAGCCTTGTATCACAAGCGGGACCTAGCTCCTACGAGCAGTACTTC
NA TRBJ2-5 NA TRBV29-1 CSLVSGETQYF TGCAGCCTTGTTAGCGGTGAGACCCAGTACTTC
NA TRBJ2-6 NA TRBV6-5 CASSYLTDSGANVLTF TGTGCCAGCAGTTACCTGACGGACTCTGGGGCCAACGTTCTGACTTTC
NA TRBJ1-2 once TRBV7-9 CANSLNTPIYGYTF TGTGCCAACAGCCTCAACACCCCAATCTATGGCTACACCTTC
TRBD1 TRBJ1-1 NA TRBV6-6 CASSYPGTAVAFF TGTGCCAGCAGCTACCCCGGGACAGCGGTAGCTTTCTTT
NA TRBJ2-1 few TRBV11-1 CVSSLADTIYNEQFF TGTGTCAGTAGCTTAGCGGACACTATCTACAATGAGCAGTTCTTC
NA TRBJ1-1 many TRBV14 CASSRLGGTEAFF TGTGCCAGCAGCCGATTAGGGGGCACTGAAGCTTTCTTT
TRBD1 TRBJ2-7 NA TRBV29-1 CSVRQGDSLYF TGCAGCGTTAGACAGGGGGATAGCCTGTACTTC
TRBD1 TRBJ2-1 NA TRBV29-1 CSVGGRTGRQGNEQFF TGCAGCGTTGGGGGGCGGACAGGGCGCCAAGGGAATGAGCAGTTCTTT
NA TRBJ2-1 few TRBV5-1 CASSLGVVSEQFF TGCGCCAGCAGCTTAGGGGTTGTGAGTGAGCAGTTCTTC
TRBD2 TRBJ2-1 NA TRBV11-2 CASSLLLAGSPAYNEQFF TGTGCTAGCAGCTTGCTACTAGCGGGGAGCCCTGCCTACAATGAGCAGTTCTTC
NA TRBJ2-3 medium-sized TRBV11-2 CASSQTDGVTDTQYF TGTGCCAGCAGCCAAACCGACGGAGTCACAGATACGCAGTATTTT
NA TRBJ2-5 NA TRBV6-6 CASSYEDIGHRGQYF TGTGCCAGCAGTTACGAGGATATCGGGCACCGGGGCCAGTACTTC
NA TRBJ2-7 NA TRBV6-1 CASSRDEIGNYEQYF TGTGCCAGCAGCCGGGACGAGATAGGTAACTACGAGCAGTACTTC
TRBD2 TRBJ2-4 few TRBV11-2 CANSQGTSGDRRSNIQYF TGTGCCAACAGCCAGGGGACTAGCGGGGACAGGCGTTCAAACATTCAGTACTTC
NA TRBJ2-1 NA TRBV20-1 CNARRGSSYNEQFF TGCAATGCTAGACGGGGGAGCTCCTACAATGAGCAGTTCTTC
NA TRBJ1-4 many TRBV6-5 CASSYSTARNEKLFF TGTGCCAGCAGTTACTCGACAGCTAGAAATGAAAAACTGTTTTTT
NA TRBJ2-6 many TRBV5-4 CASSLGGAGANVLTF TGTGCCAGCAGCTTGGGAGGGGCTGGGGCCAACGTCCTGACTTTC
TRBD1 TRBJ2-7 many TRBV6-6 CASSYGDGTGGYEQYF TGTGCCAGCAGTTACGGGGACGGGACAGGGGGCTACGAGCAGTACTTC
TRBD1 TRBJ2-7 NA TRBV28 CASSPWGQGENEQYF TGTGCCAGCAGTCCATGGGGACAGGGGGAGAACGAGCAGTACTTC
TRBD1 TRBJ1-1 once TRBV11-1 CASSFPGTANTEAFF TGTGCCAGTAGCTTTCCCGGGACAGCCAACACTGAAGCTTTCTTT
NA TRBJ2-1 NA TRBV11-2 CPSSQGTSAYNEQFF TGTCCCAGCAGCCAAGGCACCTCAGCCTACAATGAGCAGTTCTTC
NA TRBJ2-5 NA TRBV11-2 CATSLAPVGGETQYF TGTGCCACCAGTTTAGCCCCAGTCGGGGGCGAGACCCAGTACTTC
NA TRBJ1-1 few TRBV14 CASSRLDVKGTEAFF TGTGCCAGCAGCCGGCTTGATGTTAAGGGCACTGAAGCTTTCTTT
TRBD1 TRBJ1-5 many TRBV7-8 CASSLRQGGSNQPQHF TGTGCCAGCAGCCTGAGACAGGGGGGCAGCAATCAGCCCCAGCATTTT
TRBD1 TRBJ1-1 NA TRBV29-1 CSVSLDRVTEALF TGCAGCGTAAGTTTGGACAGGGTCACTGAAGCTTTATTT
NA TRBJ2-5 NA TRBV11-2 CASSLLAGGRPPPQETQYF TGTGCCAGCAGCCTCTTGGCGGGCGGGCGACCGCCCCCCCAAGAGACCCAGTACTTC
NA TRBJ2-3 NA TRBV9 CACSVVGRPDTQYF TGTGCCTGCAGCGTAGTAGGCCGCCCGGATACGCAGTATTTT
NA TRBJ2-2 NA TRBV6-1 CASSEAPRHGELFF TGTGCCAGCAGTGAAGCGCCTAGGCATGGGGAGCTGTTTTTT
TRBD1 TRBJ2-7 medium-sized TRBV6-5 CASSYSIVGQGTHEQYF TGTGCCAGCAGTTACTCGATAGTAGGACAGGGGACCCACGAGCAGTACTTC
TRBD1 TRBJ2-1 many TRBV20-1 CSASRQGQFRHEQFF TGCAGTGCTAGCCGCCAGGGACAGTTTAGGCATGAGCAGTTCTTC
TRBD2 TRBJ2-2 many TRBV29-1 CSVATLASGGNRYNTGELFF TGCAGCGTGGCGACACTAGCTAGCGGGGGGAACCGATATAACACCGGGGAGCTGTTTTTT
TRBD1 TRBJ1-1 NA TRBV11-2 CASISYRGPRNTGAFF TGTGCCAGCATCTCTTACAGGGGGCCCCGAAACACTGGAGCTTTCTTT
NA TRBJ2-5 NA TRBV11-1 CTSSLVTAGWETQYF TGTACCAGCAGCTTAGTCACGGCAGGCTGGGAGACCCAGTATTTC
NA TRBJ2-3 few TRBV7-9 CATGLLTDTQYF TGTGCCACGGGGCTCCTCACAGATACGCAGTATTTT
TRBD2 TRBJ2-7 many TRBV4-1 CASGAGVGYEQYF TGCGCCAGCGGCGCGGGGGTCGGATACGAGCAGTACTTC
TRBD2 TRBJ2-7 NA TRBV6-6 CASRPGTNNSFEQYF TGTGCCAGCAGACCCGGGACTAACAACTCCTTCGAGCAGTACTTC
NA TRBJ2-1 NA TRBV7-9 CASSSPGGNWNEQFF TGTGCCAGCAGCTCCCCCGGGGGCAACTGGAATGAACAGTTCTTC
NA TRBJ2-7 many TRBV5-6 CASSLGPPGNGYEQYF TGTGCCAGCAGCCTTGGCCCCCCAGGAAACGGCTACGAGCAGTACTTC